The TCR beta chain described here comes from a study of blood T cell repertoires in COVID-19. For the study at large: Donors in the United States, Italy and Spain gave samples during acute or convalescent COVID-19. Sources were T cells, B-cell-depleted T cells, or PBMCs; the material itself was cDNA or gDNA.

With 3 bases removed from V and 3 bases from J, the gap between germline ends came to 13 bases. This CDR3 has 15 residues. The germline CDR1 and CDR2 sequences are SGHDT and YYEEEE. Original methodology: Scientists estimated how many nucleated cells there were by amplifying reference gene primers. Assay used: immunoSEQ multiplex PCR; TCRdb lists only in-frame clones, some missing. The V and J calls and the clone size are those of that table, but D and trimming were determined from the DNA. The data hold about 180,000 clones, with about 84% observed a single time. The rearrangement uses TRBV5-6 and TRBJ1-3, with a possible D match to TRBD1 (6 bases). This TCR came from a human donor in a cohort sampled during active COVID-19. The sequenced sample was peripheral blood. The CDR3 DNA reads as TGTGCCAGCAGCTCCCAGGGGTTTGATGGAAACACCATATATTTT. Amino acids: CASSSQGFDGNTIYF. Using reference TRBV5-6 and TRBJ1-3 for the parts outside the CDR3, the full variable domain is DAGVTQSPTHLIKTRGQQVTLRCSPKSGHDTVSWYQQALGQGPQFIFQYYEEEERQRGNFPDRFSGHQFPNYSSELNVNALLLGDSALYLCASSSQGFDGNTIYFGEGSWLTVV.